The clone carrying this TCR beta chain appeared a few times. Its specificity is not known. CD4+ cells of the naive, central memory, regulatory and stem cell-like memory types were sorted via CD45RO/CCR7/CD25/CD127/CD95/CD27. This sample was included in a study of beta chain features in type 1 diabetes. Notes on the study in general: TCRB CDR3s from Type 1 diabetes patients were moderately but significantly shorter in all four CD4+ subsets.

The entirety of the isolated RNA underwent reverse transcription, so expressed TCRB transcripts were sequenced. The data were produced by immunoSEQ multiplex PCR, yet TCRdb's version contains in-frame clones alone and is incomplete. The data hold under 200,000 clones, with around 8% observed a single time. V was trimmed by 4 bases and J by 1 base, leaving 14 bases between them. Germline CDR1 is MNHEY and CDR2 is SVGAGI. CDR3 length: 16 residues. The chain uses TRBV6-5 and TRBJ1-5, with D perhaps matching TRBD1 (6 bases). The sequenced sample consisted of central memory CD4+ T cells from blood. This clonotype was sampled from a man younger than 30 in good health. The chain's CDR3 is CASSFSWTDSNQPQHF. In DNA, the CDR3 is TGTGCCAGCAGTTTCTCATGGACAGACAGCAATCAGCCCCAGCATTTT.